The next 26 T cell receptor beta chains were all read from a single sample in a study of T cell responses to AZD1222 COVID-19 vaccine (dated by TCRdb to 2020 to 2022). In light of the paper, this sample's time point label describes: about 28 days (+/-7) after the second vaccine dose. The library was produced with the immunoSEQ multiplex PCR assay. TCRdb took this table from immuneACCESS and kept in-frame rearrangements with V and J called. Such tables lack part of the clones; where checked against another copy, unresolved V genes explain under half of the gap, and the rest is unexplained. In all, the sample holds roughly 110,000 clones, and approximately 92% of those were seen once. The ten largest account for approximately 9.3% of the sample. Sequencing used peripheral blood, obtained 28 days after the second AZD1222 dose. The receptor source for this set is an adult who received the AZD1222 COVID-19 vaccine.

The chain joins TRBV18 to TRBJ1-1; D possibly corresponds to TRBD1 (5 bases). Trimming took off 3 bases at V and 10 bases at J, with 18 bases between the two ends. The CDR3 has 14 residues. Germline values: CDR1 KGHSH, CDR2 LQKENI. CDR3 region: CASSPAEGQGLAFF. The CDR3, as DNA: TGTGCCAGCTCACCGGCGGAGGGGCAAGGATTAGCTTTCTTT.

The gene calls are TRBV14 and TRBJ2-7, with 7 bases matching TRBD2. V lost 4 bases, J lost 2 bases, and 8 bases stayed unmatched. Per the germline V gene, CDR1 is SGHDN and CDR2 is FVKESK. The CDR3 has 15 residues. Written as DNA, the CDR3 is TGTGCCAGCAGCCTTCTCTCTAGCGGAACCTACGAGCAGTACTTC. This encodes CASSLLSSGTYEQYF.

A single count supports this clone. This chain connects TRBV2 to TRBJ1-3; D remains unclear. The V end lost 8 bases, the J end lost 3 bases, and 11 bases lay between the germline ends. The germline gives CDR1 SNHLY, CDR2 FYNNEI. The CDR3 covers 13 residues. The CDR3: CASAIDNGNTIYF. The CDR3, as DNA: TGTGCCAGCGCCATTGATAATGGAAACACCATATATTTT.

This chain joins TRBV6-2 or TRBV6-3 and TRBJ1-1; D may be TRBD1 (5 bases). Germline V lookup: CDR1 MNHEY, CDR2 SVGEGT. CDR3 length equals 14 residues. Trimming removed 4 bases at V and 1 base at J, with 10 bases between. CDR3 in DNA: TGTGCCAGCAGTTGGCTGACAGAGAACACTGAAGCTTTCTTT. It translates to CASSWLTENTEAFF.

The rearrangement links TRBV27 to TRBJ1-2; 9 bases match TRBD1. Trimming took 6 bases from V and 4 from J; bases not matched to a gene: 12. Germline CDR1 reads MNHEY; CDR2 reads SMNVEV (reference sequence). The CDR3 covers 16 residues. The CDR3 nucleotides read TGTGCCAGCAGGAGGGACAGGGACGCTTCGAGCTATGGCTACACCTTC. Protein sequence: CASRRDRDASSYGYTF.

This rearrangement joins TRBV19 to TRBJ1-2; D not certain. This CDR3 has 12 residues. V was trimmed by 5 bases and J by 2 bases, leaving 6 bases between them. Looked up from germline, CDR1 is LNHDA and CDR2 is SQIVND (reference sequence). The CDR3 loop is CASSSLNYGYTF. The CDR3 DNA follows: TGTGCCAGTAGTTCCTTAAACTATGGCTACACCTTC.

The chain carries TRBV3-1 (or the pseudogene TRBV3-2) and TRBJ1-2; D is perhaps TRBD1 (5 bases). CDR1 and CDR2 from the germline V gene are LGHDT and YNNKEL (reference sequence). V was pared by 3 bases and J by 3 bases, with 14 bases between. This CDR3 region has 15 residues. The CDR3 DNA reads TGTGCCAGCAGCCACACTAACCCGACAGACTATGGCTACACCTTC. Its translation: CASSHTNPTDYGYTF.

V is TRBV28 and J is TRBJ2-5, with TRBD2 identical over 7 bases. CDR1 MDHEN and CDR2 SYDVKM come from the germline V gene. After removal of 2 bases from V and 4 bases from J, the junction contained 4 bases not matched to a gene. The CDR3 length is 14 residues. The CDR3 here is CASSLRAGRETQYF. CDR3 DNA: TGTGCCAGCAGTTTAAGAGCGGGAAGAGAGACCCAGTACTTC. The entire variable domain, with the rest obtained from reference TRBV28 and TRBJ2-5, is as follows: DVKVTQSSRYLVKRTGEKVFLECVQDMDHENMFWYRQDPGLGLRLIYFSYDVKMKEKGDIPEGYSVSREKKERFSLILESASTNQTSMYLCASSLRAGRETQYFGPGTRLLVL.

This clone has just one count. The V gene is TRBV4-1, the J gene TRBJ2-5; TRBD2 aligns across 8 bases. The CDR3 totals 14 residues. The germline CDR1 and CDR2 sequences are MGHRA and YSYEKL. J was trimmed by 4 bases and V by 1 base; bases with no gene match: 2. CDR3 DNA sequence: TGCGCCAGCAGCCAAGGACTAGCGCTAGAGACCCAGTACTTC. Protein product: CASSQGLALETQYF.

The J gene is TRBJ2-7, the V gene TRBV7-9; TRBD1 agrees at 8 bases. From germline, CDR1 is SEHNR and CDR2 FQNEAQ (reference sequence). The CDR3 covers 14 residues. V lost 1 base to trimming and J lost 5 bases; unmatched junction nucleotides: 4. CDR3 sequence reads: CASSLGTGYNEQYF. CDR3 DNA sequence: TGTGCCAGCAGCTTAGGGACAGGGTACAACGAGCAGTACTTC.

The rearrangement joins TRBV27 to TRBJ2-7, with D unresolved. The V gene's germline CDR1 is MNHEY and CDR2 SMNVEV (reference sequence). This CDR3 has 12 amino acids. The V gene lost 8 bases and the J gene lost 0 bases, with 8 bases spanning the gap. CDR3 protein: CASGRASYEQYF. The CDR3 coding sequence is TGTGCCAGCGGGCGAGCCTCCTACGAGCAGTACTTC.

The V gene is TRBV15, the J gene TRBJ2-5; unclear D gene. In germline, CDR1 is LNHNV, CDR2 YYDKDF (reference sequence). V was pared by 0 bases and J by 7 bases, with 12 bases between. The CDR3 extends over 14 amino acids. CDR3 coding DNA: TGTGCCACCAGCAGAGATAACCGAATAGGGACCCAGTACTTC. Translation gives CATSRDNRIGTQYF.

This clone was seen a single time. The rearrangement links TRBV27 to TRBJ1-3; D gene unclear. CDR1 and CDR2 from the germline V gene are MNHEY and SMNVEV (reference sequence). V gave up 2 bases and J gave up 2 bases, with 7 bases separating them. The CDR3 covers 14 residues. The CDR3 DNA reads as TGTGCCAGCAGTTTACGAGGCGCTGGAAACACCATATATTTT. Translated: CASSLRGAGNTIYF.

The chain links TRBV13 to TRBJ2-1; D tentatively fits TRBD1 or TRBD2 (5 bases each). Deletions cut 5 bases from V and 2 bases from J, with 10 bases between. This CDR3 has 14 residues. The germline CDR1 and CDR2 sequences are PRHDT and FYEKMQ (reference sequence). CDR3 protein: CASSLRGTYNEQFF. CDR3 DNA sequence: TGTGCCAGCAGCCTCCGGGGCACCTACAATGAGCAGTTCTTC.

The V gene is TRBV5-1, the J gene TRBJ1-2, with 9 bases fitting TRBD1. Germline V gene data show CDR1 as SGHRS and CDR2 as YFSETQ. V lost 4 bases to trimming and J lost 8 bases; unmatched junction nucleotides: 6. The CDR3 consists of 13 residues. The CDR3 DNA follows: TGCGCCAGCAGCGTCGGACAGGGGAACGGCTACACCTTC. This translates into CASSVGQGNGYTF.

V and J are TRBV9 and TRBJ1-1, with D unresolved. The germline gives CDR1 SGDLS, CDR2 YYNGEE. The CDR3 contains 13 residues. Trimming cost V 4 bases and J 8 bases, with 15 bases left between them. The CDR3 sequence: CASSPMRYPEAFF. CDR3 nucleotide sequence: TGTGCCAGCAGCCCGATGAGATATCCCGAAGCTTTCTTT.

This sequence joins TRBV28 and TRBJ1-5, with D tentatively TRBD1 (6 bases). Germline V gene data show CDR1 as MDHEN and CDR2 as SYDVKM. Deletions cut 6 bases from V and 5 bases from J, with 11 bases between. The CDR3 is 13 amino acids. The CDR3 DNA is TGTGCCAGCAGGATACAGGGAGATCAGCCCCAGCATTTT. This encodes CASRIQGDQPQHF.

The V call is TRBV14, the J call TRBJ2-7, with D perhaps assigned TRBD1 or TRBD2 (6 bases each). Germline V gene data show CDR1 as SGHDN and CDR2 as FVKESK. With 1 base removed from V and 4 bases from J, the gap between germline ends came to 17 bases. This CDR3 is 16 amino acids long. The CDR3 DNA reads TGTGCCAGCAGCCAAGTGGGACTTCTAGGGGGGTACGAGCAGTACTTC. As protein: CASSQVGLLGGYEQYF.

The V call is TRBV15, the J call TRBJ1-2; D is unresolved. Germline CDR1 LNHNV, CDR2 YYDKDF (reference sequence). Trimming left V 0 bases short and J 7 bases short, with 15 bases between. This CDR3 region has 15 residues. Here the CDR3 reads CATSRDDNRIGGYTF. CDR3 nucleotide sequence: TGTGCCACCAGCAGAGATGACAACCGGATCGGTGGCTACACCTTC.

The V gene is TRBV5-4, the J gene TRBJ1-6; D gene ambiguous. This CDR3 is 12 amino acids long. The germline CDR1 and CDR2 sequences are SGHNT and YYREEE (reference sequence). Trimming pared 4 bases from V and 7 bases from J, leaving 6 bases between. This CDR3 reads CASSEANSPLHF. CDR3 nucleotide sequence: TGTGCCAGCAGCGAGGCGAATTCACCCCTCCACTTT.

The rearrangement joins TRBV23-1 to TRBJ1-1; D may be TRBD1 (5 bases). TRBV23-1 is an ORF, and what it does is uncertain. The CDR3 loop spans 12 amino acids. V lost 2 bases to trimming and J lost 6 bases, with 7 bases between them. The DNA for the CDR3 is TGCGCCAGCAGTCAAGGGGGGTCTGAAGCTTTCTTT. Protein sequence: CASSQGGSEAFF.

The CDR3 here is CASSEPVSYGYTF. CDR3 nucleotides: TGTGCCAGCAGTGAACCGGTTTCTTATGGCTACACCTTC. The rearrangement joins TRBV6-1 to TRBJ1-2; D is undetermined. The CDR3 totals 13 residues. With 2 bases removed from V and 5 bases from J, the gap between germline ends came to 9 bases. Germline V lookup: CDR1 MNHNS, CDR2 SASEGT.

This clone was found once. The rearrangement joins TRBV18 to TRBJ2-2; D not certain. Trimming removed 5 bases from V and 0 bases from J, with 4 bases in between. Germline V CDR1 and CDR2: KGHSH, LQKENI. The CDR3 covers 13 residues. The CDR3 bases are TGTGCCAGCTCATCCCCGAACACCGGGGAGCTGTTTTTT. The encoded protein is CASSSPNTGELFF. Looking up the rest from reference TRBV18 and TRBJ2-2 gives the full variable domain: NAGVMQNPRHLVRRRGQEARLRCSPMKGHSHVYWYRQLPEEGLKFMVYLQKENIIDESGMPKERFSAEFPKEGPSILRIQQVVRGDSAAYFCASSSPNTGELFFGEGSRLTVL.

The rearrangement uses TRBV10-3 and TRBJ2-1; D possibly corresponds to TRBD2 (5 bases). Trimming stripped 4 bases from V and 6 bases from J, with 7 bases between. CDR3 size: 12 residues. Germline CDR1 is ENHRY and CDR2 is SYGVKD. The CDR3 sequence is CAISGEGNEQFF. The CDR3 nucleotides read TGTGCCATCAGTGGCGAGGGCAATGAGCAGTTCTTC.

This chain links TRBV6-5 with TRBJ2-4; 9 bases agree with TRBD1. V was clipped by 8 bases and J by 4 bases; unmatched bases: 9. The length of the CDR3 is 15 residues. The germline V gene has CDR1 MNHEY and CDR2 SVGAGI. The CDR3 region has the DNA TGTGCCAGCTCGCTTGCCGGACAGGGGAAAAACATTCAGTACTTC. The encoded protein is CASSLAGQGKNIQYF.

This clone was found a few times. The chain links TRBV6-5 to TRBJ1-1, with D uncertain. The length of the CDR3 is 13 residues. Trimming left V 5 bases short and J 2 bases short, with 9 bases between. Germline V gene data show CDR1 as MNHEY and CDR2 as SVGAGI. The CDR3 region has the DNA TGTGCCAGCAGTCCCCGTGGAAACACTGAAGCTTTCTTT. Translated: CASSPRGNTEAFF.